This T cell receptor (beta chain) was captured by sequencing in a study of long-term antiretroviral therapy in people with HIV. Whole-study findings and limits: Nothing was known about ART adherence, viral resistance or changes in therapy. Before ART, certain clones expanded, and these dominated the repertoire at all time points.

It was version v3.0 of the immunoSEQ assay that was run at survey level. This table comes from immunoSEQ multiplex PCR, and its TCRdb copy is limited to in-frame clones, with some not included. Counted here are about 16,000 clones, 88% occurring once; the ten biggest clones make up about 15%. About this clone itself: Its antigen is unidentified.

Per germline, CDR1 SNHLY and CDR2 FYNNEI. Trimming took off 2 bases at V and 6 bases at J, with 19 bases between the two ends. The CDR3 has 16 residues. The sequenced sample was unsorted PBMCs, obtained roughly 2.3 years before starting antiretroviral therapy. The chain links TRBV2 to TRBJ1-2, with a possible D match to TRBD1 (5 bases). The receptor comes from a woman in her 30s with HIV. Here the CDR3 DNA reads TGTGCCAGCAGTGAAAATTTTCGGGGTAGGGGCGATGGCTACACCTTC. Protein: CASSENFRGRGDGYTF.